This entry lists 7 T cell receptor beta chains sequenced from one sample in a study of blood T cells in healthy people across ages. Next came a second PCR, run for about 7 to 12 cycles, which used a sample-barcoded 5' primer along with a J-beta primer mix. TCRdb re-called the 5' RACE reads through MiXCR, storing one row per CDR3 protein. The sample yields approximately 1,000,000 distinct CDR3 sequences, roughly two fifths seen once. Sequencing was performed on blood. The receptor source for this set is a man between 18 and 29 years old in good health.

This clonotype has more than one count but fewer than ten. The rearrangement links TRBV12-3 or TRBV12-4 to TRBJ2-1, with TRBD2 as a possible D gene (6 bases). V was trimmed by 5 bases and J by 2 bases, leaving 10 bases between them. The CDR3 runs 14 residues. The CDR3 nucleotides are TGTGCCAGCAGTGCCTCGGGGGCCTACAATGAGCAGTTCTTC. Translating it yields CASSASGAYNEQFF.

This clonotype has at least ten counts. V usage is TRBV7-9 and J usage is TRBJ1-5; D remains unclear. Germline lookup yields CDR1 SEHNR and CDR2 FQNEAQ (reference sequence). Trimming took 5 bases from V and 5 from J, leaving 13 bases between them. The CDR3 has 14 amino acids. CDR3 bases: TGTGCCAGCAGCCTCGATCGCGGGGATCAGCCCCAGCATTTT. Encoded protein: CASSLDRGDQPQHF.

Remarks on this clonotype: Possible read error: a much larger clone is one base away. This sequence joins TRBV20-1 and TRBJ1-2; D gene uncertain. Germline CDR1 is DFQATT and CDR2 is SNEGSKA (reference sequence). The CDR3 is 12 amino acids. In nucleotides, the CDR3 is TGCAGTGCTCAGTCCAGCAACTATGACTACACCTTC. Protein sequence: CSAQSSNYDYTF.

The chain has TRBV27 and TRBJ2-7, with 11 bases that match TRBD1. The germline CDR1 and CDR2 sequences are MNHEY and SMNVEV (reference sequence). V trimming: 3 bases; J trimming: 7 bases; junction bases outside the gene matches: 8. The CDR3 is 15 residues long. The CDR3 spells CASSFRTGGFDEQYF. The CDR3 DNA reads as TGTGCCAGCAGTTTTCGGACAGGGGGCTTTGATGAGCAGTACTTC.

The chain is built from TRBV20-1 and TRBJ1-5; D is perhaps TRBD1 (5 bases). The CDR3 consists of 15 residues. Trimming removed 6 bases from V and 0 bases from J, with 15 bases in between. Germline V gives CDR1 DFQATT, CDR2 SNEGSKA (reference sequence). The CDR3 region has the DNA TGCAGTGCGAGGGGACTGGGGTCTAGCAATCAGCCCCAGCATTTT. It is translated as CSARGLGSSNQPQHF.

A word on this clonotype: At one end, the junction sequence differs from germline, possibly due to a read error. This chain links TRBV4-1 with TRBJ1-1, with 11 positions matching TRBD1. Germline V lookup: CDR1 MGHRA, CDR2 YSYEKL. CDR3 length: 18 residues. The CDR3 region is CAGSQGARTGGKVAEAFF. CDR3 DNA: TGCGCCGGCAGCCAAGGGGCTAGGACAGGGGGCAAAGTTGCTGAAGCTTTCTTT.

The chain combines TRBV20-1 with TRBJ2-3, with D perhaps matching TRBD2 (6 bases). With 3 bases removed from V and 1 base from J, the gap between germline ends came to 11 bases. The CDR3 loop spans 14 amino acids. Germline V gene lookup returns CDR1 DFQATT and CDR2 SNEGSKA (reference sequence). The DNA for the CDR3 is TGCAGTGCTAGCCCGGGACTTGGCACAGATACGCAGTATTTT. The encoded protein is CSASPGLGTDTQYF.